The rows below give T cell receptor beta chains drawn from one sample of a study of blood T cell repertoires in COVID-19. Repertoires were generated with immunoSEQ multiplex PCR, while TCRdb's copy carries only in-frame clones and drops some. The sample shows about 200,000 clones, about nine tenths of them seen only once. The sample taken for sequencing was peripheral blood. The receptors derive from a man aged 45-60 years with acute or convalescent COVID-19. Both conserved end residues are part of each CDR3. D genes are given only for firm matches. Rows give clone size only sometimes, using once, few, many, or a class for an expanded clone.

j_call	v_call	clone_size	d_call	cdr3_nt	cdr3_aa
TRBJ1-6	TRBV5-1	-	TRBD1	TGCGCCAGCAGCTTACGACAGGGGGACTATAATTCACCCCTCCACTTT	CASSLRQGDYNSPLHF
TRBJ2-5	TRBV7-9	few	-	TGTGCCAGCAGCCGCCCCCGTAGGACAGCGTTCGAGACCCAGTACTTC	CASSRPRRTAFETQYF
TRBJ2-5	TRBV3-1/TRBV3-2	once	-	TGTGCCAGCAGCCAAGCTAGAGAGACCCAGTACTTC	CASSQARETQYF
TRBJ2-3	TRBV4-2	once	-	TGTGCCAGCAGTCCCGGTGAGCGATACACAGATACGCAGTATTTT	CASSPGERYTDTQYF
TRBJ1-5	TRBV4-1	few	-	TGCGCCAGCAGCCAAGCTCTCAGGGGAGGCAATCAGCCCCAGCATTTT	CASSQALRGGNQPQHF
TRBJ2-3	TRBV7-8	-	-	TGTGCCAGCAGCCACGGACAGTTCACAGATACGCAGTATTTT	CASSHGQFTDTQYF
TRBJ2-1	TRBV3-1/TRBV3-2	few	-	TGTGCCAGCACTCTGGGGGGCTCCTACAATGAGCAGTTCTTC	CASTLGGSYNEQFF
TRBJ2-7	TRBV7-9	-	TRBD1	TGTGCCAGCAGCTTAGACGGGACAGTTTCCTACGAGCAGTACTTC	CASSLDGTVSYEQYF
TRBJ1-3	TRBV2	-	TRBD1	TGTGCCAGCAGCGGCTACGGACAGGGGGAGAGGACCATATATTTT	CASSGYGQGERTIYF
TRBJ2-1	TRBV7-3	-	-	TGTGCCAGCAGCCTAGATACCTACAATGAGCAGTTCTTC	CASSLDTYNEQFF
TRBJ2-1	TRBV5-1	-	-	TGCGCCAGCAGCCCGGAATCTCACAGGGTGCGGGATGAGCAGTTCTTC	CASSPESHRVRDEQFF
TRBJ1-3	TRBV18	-	TRBD1	TGTGCCAGCTCAGAAGACAGGGGGCGGCGAAACACCATATATTTT	CASSEDRGRRNTIYF
TRBJ1-2	TRBV5-1	-	-	TGCGCCAGCAGCTTGGCCGGAGGTAAATCGAGGGGCTACACCTTC	CASSLAGGKSRGYTF
TRBJ2-2	TRBV5-8	-	TRBD2	TGTGCCAGCAGCTTGGCGGTGCTAGCGGAGAACACCGGGGAGCTGTTTTTT	CASSLAVLAENTGELFF
TRBJ1-1	TRBV7-9	-	-	TGTGCCAGCAGCTTAGTGGCAGGGGCGAACACTGAAGCTTTCTTT	CASSLVAGANTEAFF
TRBJ2-5	TRBV7-9	-	TRBD2	TGTGCCAGCAGCTTAACAGTATGGAGAAAGCGGGGGGAAGAGACCCAGTACTTC	CASSLTVWRKRGEETQYF
TRBJ1-1	TRBV11-2	many	-	TGTGCCAGCAGCCCGGGACAAAGAGGCGCTGAAGCTTTCTTT	CASSPGQRGAEAFF
TRBJ2-1	TRBV5-6	-	-	TGTGCCAGCAGCTTGGGGCATGAGCAGTTCTTC	CASSLGHEQFF
TRBJ1-4	TRBV4-2	-	TRBD1	TGTGCCAGCAGCCAGGAGACAGGGCTTACTAATGAAAAACTGTTTTTT	CASSQETGLTNEKLFF
TRBJ1-2	TRBV7-2	-	TRBD1	TGTGCCAGCAGCTATGACAGGGACTCTGGCTACACCTTC	CASSYDRDSGYTF
TRBJ2-5	TRBV6-5	-	-	TGTGCCAGCAGCGGAGGAAAAGAGACCCAGTACTTC	CASSGGKETQYF
TRBJ2-6	TRBV18	-	-	TGTGCCAGCTCACCAAGGACAGCGCGGTCTGGGGCCAACGTCCTGACTTTC	CASSPRTARSGANVLTF
TRBJ2-3	TRBV5-6	-	TRBD2	TGTGCCAGCAGCTTATCTGGGACTAGCGGACCCAGCACAGATACGCAGTATTTT	CASSLSGTSGPSTDTQYF
TRBJ2-5	TRBV11-2	-	-	TGTGCCAGCAGCCGTTCGACAGCATTGATCCGTCCACAAGAGACCCAGTACTTC	CASSRSTALIRPQETQYF
TRBJ1-5	TRBV12-3/TRBV12-4	-	TRBD1	TGTGCCAGCAGAGGACAGGCCCATCAGCCCCAGCATTTT	CASRGQAHQPQHF
TRBJ1-1	TRBV9	-	TRBD1	TGTGCCAGCAGCGTTCGGACAGGGGACACTGAAGCTTTCTTT	CASSVRTGDTEAFF
TRBJ1-1	TRBV19	-	-	TGTGCCAGTAGTGTTTTAAGGGGATACACTGAAGCTTTCTTT	CASSVLRGYTEAFF
TRBJ1-2	TRBV16	-	TRBD1	TGTGCCAGCAGCCCGGGACAGGGGCCCTATGGCTACACCTTC	CASSPGQGPYGYTF
TRBJ1-1	TRBV29-1	-	-	TGCAGCGTTTACAGGGTTTGGGGAGCTTTCTTT	CSVYRVWGAFF
TRBJ1-5	TRBV2	-	TRBD1	TGTGCCAGCAGTGTAGGACAGGGTAGCAATCAGCCCCAGCATTTT	CASSVGQGSNQPQHF
TRBJ1-2	TRBV5-1	few	TRBD1	TGCGCCAGCAGCTTGGAGCGACAGGGGGCAGGGGGCTACACCTTC	CASSLERQGAGGYTF
TRBJ1-5	TRBV12-3/TRBV12-4	once	TRBD1	TGTGCCAGCAGTGGACAGGGGAGTCAGCCCCAGCATTTT	CASSGQGSQPQHF
TRBJ1-2	TRBV3-1/TRBV3-2	-	TRBD1	TGTGCCAGCAGCCACCGGGACAGTTGGGGCTACACCTTC	CASSHRDSWGYTF
TRBJ1-6	TRBV5-5	-	-	TGTGCCAGCAGCTTGGCCAAGGCTAGAGTTTCACCCCTCCACTTT	CASSLAKARVSPLHF
TRBJ1-2	TRBV4-1	once	TRBD1	TGCGCCAGCAGCCAACGAATCATACAGGGGACTAACTATGGCTACACCTTC	CASSQRIIQGTNYGYTF
TRBJ2-7	TRBV10-1	once	TRBD1	TGCGCCAGCAGTGGGGAAGGAGAGAATCCTGGACAGGCCTACCCGAGGGAGCAGTACTTC	CASSGEGENPGQAYPREQYF
TRBJ1-3	TRBV7-9	-	-	TGTGCCAGCAGCTCGCCGGGGGTAGGGGTGAACACCATATATTTT	CASSSPGVGVNTIYF
TRBJ2-5	TRBV6-2/TRBV6-3	-	TRBD2	TGTGCCAGCAGTTACAGGGGAGGGAGGGAGACCCAGTACTTC	CASSYRGGRETQYF
TRBJ1-1	TRBV11-2	-	-	TGTGCCAGCAGCGACCAACAGGGTAACACTGAAGCTTTCTTT	CASSDQQGNTEAFF
TRBJ2-2	TRBV6-5	-	-	TGTGCCAGCGGGACTAACACCGGGGAGCTGTTTTTT	CASGTNTGELFF
TRBJ2-7	TRBV19	once	-	TGTGCCAGTAGTATAGGGGCAGCCTACGAGCAGTACTTC	CASSIGAAYEQYF
TRBJ2-4	TRBV24-1	-	-	TGTGCCATGCTTCCTCGGGCCAAAAACATTCAGTACTTC	CAMLPRAKNIQYF
TRBJ1-6	TRBV5-1	-	TRBD1	TGCGCCAGCAGCTCGGACAGGGGGTTTTCACCCCTCCACTTT	CASSSDRGFSPLHF
TRBJ2-7	TRBV11-3	-	-	TGTGCCAGCAGCCCGCCGGGATCTCGCGAGCAGTACTTC	CASSPPGSREQYF
TRBJ1-1	TRBV4-1	-	TRBD1	TGCGCCAGCAGCCTACGAGATCGAACAGGGGGCCTCGCTGAAGCTTTCTTT	CASSLRDRTGGLAEAFF
TRBJ1-2	TRBV19	-	-	TGTGCCAGTAGTATTGCGGGGATCGACTATGGCTACACCTTC	CASSIAGIDYGYTF
TRBJ1-1	TRBV10-1	-	-	TGCGCCAGCAGTGAGGCCAGGGGCATGAACACTGAAGCTTTCTTT	CASSEARGMNTEAFF
TRBJ1-2	TRBV6-5	-	-	TGTGCCAGCAGTTACTCGAGTACAGAGAACTATGGCTACACCTTC	CASSYSSTENYGYTF
TRBJ1-2	TRBV6-5	-	TRBD1	TGTGCCAGCAGACCGGGACAGGGAGAGAAGGCTGGCTACACCTTC	CASRPGQGEKAGYTF
TRBJ1-4	TRBV15	-	-	TGTGCCACCAGCAGAGTCGCGGGGGCGGGTGAAAAACTGTTTTTT	CATSRVAGAGEKLFF
TRBJ1-5	TRBV5-1	-	TRBD1	TGCGCCAGCAGCGTTGGGACAGGGGGCCAGCCCCAGCATTTT	CASSVGTGGQPQHF
TRBJ2-2	TRBV4-2	-	TRBD2	TGTGCCAGCAGCCACGGACTAGCGGGGCACACCGGGGAGCTGTTTTTT	CASSHGLAGHTGELFF
TRBJ1-1	TRBV5-1	-	TRBD1	TGCGCCAGCAGCCCAGGACAGGGGGCCTCCGCGTCTGAAGCTTTCTTT	CASSPGQGASASEAFF
TRBJ1-1	TRBV15	-	-	TGTGCCACCAGCAGAGATCCAGGGATCCCTGAAGCTTTCTTT	CATSRDPGIPEAFF
TRBJ2-2	TRBV5-4	-	TRBD1	TGTGCCAGCCGAGGACAGGGTCAAACCGGGGAGCTGTTTTTT	CASRGQGQTGELFF
TRBJ1-1	TRBV6-5	-	TRBD1	TGTGCCAGCAGTACAGGGGGGAACACTGAAGCTTTCTTT	CASSTGGNTEAFF